The rows below give T cell receptor beta chains drawn from one sample of a study of blood T cell repertoires in COVID-19. The method was immunoSEQ multiplex PCR; TCRdb's version includes in-frame clones alone and lacks a portion of them. Among approximately 67,000 clones listed, approximately 91% were seen once. Material for sequencing was peripheral blood. All receptors come from a human donor in a cohort sampled during active COVID-19. The CDR3 runs from the conserved cysteine through the conserved F or W. D genes are given only for firm matches. Expanded clones are given a class, and other clones once, few, many or no size at all.

J gene	D gene	clone size	V gene	CDR3 protein	CDR3 DNA
TRBJ2-2	.	.	TRBV9	CASSERGTGELFF	TGTGCCAGCAGCGAGCGCGGAACCGGGGAGCTGTTTTTT
TRBJ2-1	.	.	TRBV15	CATSRDGSGLNEQFF	TGTGCCACCAGCAGAGATGGTAGCGGACTCAATGAGCAGTTCTTC
TRBJ1-1	.	.	TRBV30	CAWSTPGGQGTEAFF	TGTGCCTGGAGTACCCCCGGGGGGCAGGGGACTGAAGCTTTCTTT
TRBJ2-5	.	.	TRBV11-2	CASSLDLEETQYF	TGTGCCAGCAGCTTAGATCTCGAGGAGACCCAGTACTTC
TRBJ1-4	TRBD1	.	TRBV9	CASSPGTGHEKLFF	TGTGCCAGCAGCCCCGGGACAGGGCATGAAAAACTGTTTTTT
TRBJ2-1	.	.	TRBV11-3	CASSLAGNNEQFF	TGTGCCAGCAGCTTAGCAGGAAACAATGAGCAGTTCTTC
TRBJ2-3	TRBD2	.	TRBV5-1	CASSFDTSGETDTQYF	TGCGCCAGCAGCTTCGATACTAGCGGGGAAACAGATACGCAGTATTTT
TRBJ1-1	.	.	TRBV18	CASSRSGPDTEAFF	TGTGCCAGCTCACGTTCAGGGCCAGACACTGAAGCTTTCTTT
TRBJ2-7	TRBD2	once	TRBV5-4	CASRPPGLAGGEQYF	TGTGCCAGCAGACCTCCGGGACTAGCGGGAGGGGAGCAGTACTTC
TRBJ2-1	.	.	TRBV5-1	CASSRGLLGAYNEQFF	TGCGCCAGCAGCAGGGGACTTCTAGGGGCCTACAATGAGCAGTTCTTC
TRBJ2-1	TRBD2	few	TRBV6-6	CASSTTAGAASNEQFF	TGTGCCAGCAGTACAACAGCGGGGGCCGCCTCGAATGAGCAGTTCTTC
TRBJ2-1	TRBD2	.	TRBV6-5	CASSRIAGAYNEQFF	TGTGCCAGCAGTCGGATAGCGGGAGCCTACAATGAGCAGTTCTTC
TRBJ2-3	TRBD2	.	TRBV19	CARTSGRAGDTQYF	TGTGCCAGGACTAGCGGGAGGGCAGGCGATACGCAGTATTTT
TRBJ1-1	.	.	TRBV19	CASSPSGGRAFF	TGTGCCAGTAGCCCATCGGGGGGAAGAGCTTTCTTT
TRBJ2-7	TRBD1	.	TRBV25-1	CASTQGATYEQYF	TGTGCCAGCACGCAGGGGGCAACCTACGAGCAGTACTTC
TRBJ2-1	.	.	TRBV7-9	CASSLVRTEKPYNEQFF	TGTGCCAGCAGCTTAGTGAGGACAGAAAAACCCTACAATGAGCAGTTCTTC
TRBJ2-2	TRBD2	.	TRBV7-2	CASRERGGANTGELFF	TGTGCCAGCAGAGAGCGGGGAGGGGCGAACACCGGGGAGCTGTTTTTT
TRBJ2-2	TRBD2	.	TRBV9	CASSAGLAGTGELFF	TGTGCCAGCAGCGCCGGACTAGCCGGCACCGGGGAGCTGTTTTTT
TRBJ2-5	TRBD1	once	TRBV9	CASSVDRGRGETQYF	TGTGCCAGCAGCGTTGACAGGGGGCGCGGAGAGACCCAGTACTTC
TRBJ1-3	.	once	TRBV6-2/TRBV6-3	CASSYGGLSGNTIYF	TGTGCCAGCAGTTACGGGGGACTCTCTGGAAACACCATATATTTT
TRBJ2-1	TRBD1	.	TRBV18	CASSPQTGGNEQFF	TGTGCCAGCTCTCCTCAAACAGGGGGCAATGAGCAGTTCTTC
TRBJ2-2	.	.	TRBV5-1	CASSLVQGTGELFF	TGCGCCAGCAGCTTGGTTCAGGGAACCGGGGAGCTGTTTTTT
TRBJ1-6	.	once	TRBV7-2	CASSLGSERNLNSPLHF	TGTGCCAGCAGCTTAGGATCGGAGAGAAACCTTAATTCACCCCTCCACTTT
TRBJ2-7	.	once	TRBV18	CASSLQEGPYEQYF	TGTGCCAGCTCTCTCCAGGAGGGCCCCTACGAGCAGTACTTC
TRBJ2-5	.	.	TRBV23-1	CASSQTTTQYF	TGCGCCAGCAGTCAAACTACAACCCAGTACTTC
TRBJ1-1	TRBD1	once	TRBV6-5	CASSYIQGAFSEAFF	TGTGCCAGCAGTTACATCCAGGGGGCTTTTTCTGAAGCTTTCTTT
TRBJ2-1	TRBD2	.	TRBV11-2	CASSFGASGSDEQFF	TGTGCCAGCAGCTTCGGGGCTAGCGGGAGCGATGAGCAGTTCTTC
TRBJ1-4	.	.	TRBV5-1	CASSLAPTGATNEKLFF	TGCGCCAGCAGCTTGGCCCCTACCGGGGCAACTAATGAAAAACTGTTTTTT
TRBJ2-1	.	.	TRBV4-3	CASSRRGSSYNEQFF	TGCGCCAGCAGCAGACGGGGGAGCTCCTACAATGAGCAGTTCTTC
TRBJ2-1	TRBD2	.	TRBV28	CASSRGRVAEQFF	TGTGCCAGCAGCCGCGGGAGGGTGGCTGAGCAGTTCTTC
TRBJ2-1	TRBD1	.	TRBV7-9	CASSPGTGPFVEQFF	TGTGCCAGCAGCCCAGGGACAGGGCCGTTCGTTGAGCAGTTCTTC
TRBJ1-1	TRBD1	.	TRBV28	CASSAGDRMNTEAFF	TGTGCCAGCAGCGCTGGGGACAGAATGAACACTGAAGCTTTCTTT
TRBJ2-3	.	.	TRBV6-2/TRBV6-3	CASSKDNTDTQYF	TGTGCCAGCAGCAAAGACAACACAGATACGCAGTATTTT
TRBJ2-3	.	.	TRBV3-1/TRBV3-2	CASSHPRTSTDTQYF	TGTGCCAGCAGCCATCCCAGGACTAGCACAGATACGCAGTATTTT
TRBJ1-5	TRBD1	few	TRBV5-8	CASSSADRGHNQPQHF	TGTGCCAGCAGCTCTGCGGACAGGGGGCACAATCAGCCCCAGCATTTT
TRBJ2-3	TRBD1	.	TRBV7-3	CASSAAGTGQYTQYF	TGTGCCAGCAGCGCCGCCGGGACAGGGCAGTATACGCAGTATTTT
TRBJ1-5	TRBD1	.	TRBV28	CASSGQGLNQPQHF	TGTGCCAGCAGTGGACAGGGGTTAAATCAGCCCCAGCATTTT
TRBJ1-1	.	.	TRBV6-5	CASNPHEENTEAFF	TGTGCCTCTAATCCACACGAGGAAAACACTGAAGCTTTCTTT
TRBJ1-2	.	few	TRBV18	CASSPGNSLGGYTF	TGTGCCAGCTCACCAGGTAACAGCCTGGGTGGCTACACCTTC
TRBJ1-3	.	.	TRBV3-1/TRBV3-2	CASSQDRVAVTIYF	TGTGCCAGCAGCCAAGACCGGGTGGCGGTCACCATATATTTT
TRBJ2-3	TRBD2	.	TRBV2	CASSEDVSGGADTQYF	TGTGCCAGCAGTGAAGATGTTAGCGGGGGGGCAGATACGCAGTATTTT
TRBJ2-3	.	.	TRBV6-5	CASSYQRYSSTDTQYF	TGTGCCAGCAGTTACCAGCGGTACTCTAGCACAGATACGCAGTATTTT
TRBJ2-3	.	.	TRBV7-8	CASSPSLDTQYF	TGTGCCAGCAGCCCCTCGTTGGATACGCAGTATTTT
TRBJ1-1	TRBD1	.	TRBV10-2	CASSEGTGKAFF	TGCGCCAGCAGTGAGGGGACAGGGAAAGCTTTCTTT
TRBJ2-1	.	once	TRBV30	CAWRWSSYNEQFF	TGTGCCTGGCGATGGAGCTCCTACAATGAGCAGTTCTTC
TRBJ2-6	TRBD1	.	TRBV28	CASSSGTGSGANVLTF	TGTGCCAGCAGTTCCGGGACAGGGTCTGGGGCCAACGTCCTGACTTTC
TRBJ2-5	TRBD1	.	TRBV7-9	CASSLALSGQVQETQYF	TGTGCCAGCAGCTTAGCCCTTTCGGGACAGGTACAAGAGACCCAGTACTTC
TRBJ1-5	.	.	TRBV19	CASSIGGRVQPQHF	TGTGCCAGTAGTATTGGGGGCAGGGTCCAGCCCCAGCATTTT
TRBJ2-1	.	.	TRBV7-2	CASRPPSPTDNEQFF	TGTGCCAGCCGGCCCCCTAGCCCTACCGACAATGAGCAGTTCTTC
TRBJ2-1	.	.	TRBV6-6	CTSSSVLSENEQFF	TGTACCAGCAGTTCCGTCCTCTCTGAGAATGAGCAGTTCTTC
TRBJ1-2	.	.	TRBV5-4	CASSFRGGSNYGYTF	TGTGCCAGCAGCTTTCGCGGGGGCTCTAACTATGGCTACACCTTC
TRBJ1-5	TRBD1	.	TRBV27	CASHRRQGLVSPSVHF	TGTGCCAGCCACCGTCGACAGGGACTTGTCAGCCCCAGCGTTCATTTT
TRBJ2-1	TRBD2	.	TRBV9	CASSVARTSGLYNEQFF	TGTGCCAGCAGCGTAGCCCGGACTAGCGGGCTCTACAATGAGCAGTTCTTC
TRBJ2-5	TRBD2	.	TRBV6-6	CASSSLAGRGETQYF	TGTGCCAGCAGTTCGTTAGCGGGGAGAGGAGAGACCCAGTACTTC
TRBJ2-6	.	many	TRBV7-9	CANARVSGANVLTF	TGTGCCAACGCCAGGGTGTCTGGGGCCAACGTCCTGACTTTC